This T cell receptor beta chain was profiled in a study of T cell repertoires in cytomegalovirus infection. On the study more broadly: Use of recently identified HLA-C-restricted and well-studied HLA-B-restricted CMV epitopes was part of the study. Through public TCR beta signatures, both CMV infection and matching HLA type were indicated.

Regarding this clonotype: Its matching antigen is unknown.

From the reads, TCRdb called clonotypes with MiXCR, one entry per CDR3 protein. The sample consists of about 700,000 distinct CDR3 sequences, around 32% of them appearing once. The V gene lost 3 bases and the J gene lost 5 bases, with 7 bases spanning the gap. Germline V lookup: CDR1 SNHLY, CDR2 FYNNEI. The length of the CDR3 is 12 residues. Study conclusions and caveats: HLA-C-restricted, CMV-specific TCR beta clonotypes were dominant ex vivo.

The V call is TRBV2, the J call TRBJ1-2; no firm D call. The sample was cultured PBMCs, taken from culture after CMV antigen stimulation. The TCR was taken from a human donor in good health (CMV status not recorded). Some clones in this sample may be carry-over from other donors' samples. CDR3 region: CASSDPQYGYTF. CDR3 in DNA: TGTGCCAGCAGTGATCCCCAATATGGCTACACCTTC.